The rows below give T cell receptor beta chains drawn from one sample of a study of breast tumors, draining lymph nodes, adjacent tissues. TCRdb independently ran MiXCR on the multiplex PCR reads; one entry per CDR3 protein. Of under 300,000 distinct CDR3 sequences listed, under 35% are singletons. Sequenced material: axillary lymph node tissue. The source is a female donor with breast cancer. Some clones in this sample may be carry-over from other donors' samples. The CDR3 runs from the conserved cysteine through the conserved F or W. The order of the fields is D gene, V gene, clone size, J gene, CDR3 protein, CDR3 DNA. D genes are given only for firm matches. The size entry is marked missing in some rows and otherwise reads once, few, many or a size class.

d_call: NA; v_call: TRBV19; clone_size: NA; j_call: TRBJ2-5; cdr3_aa: CASSPNKHGPFGGETQYF; cdr3_nt: TGTGCCAGTAGTCCAAATAAACACGGTCCCTTCGGAGGAGAGACCCAGTACTTC
d_call: TRBD2; v_call: TRBV28; clone_size: NA; j_call: TRBJ2-5; cdr3_aa: CASSGTSGRGGETQYF; cdr3_nt: TGTGCCAGCAGTGGGACTAGCGGGAGGGGAGGGGAGACCCAGTACTTC
d_call: TRBD1; v_call: TRBV19; clone_size: many; j_call: TRBJ1-2; cdr3_aa: CASSARQGAYGYTF; cdr3_nt: TGTGCCAGTAGTGCCCGACAGGGCGCCTATGGCTACACCTTC
d_call: NA; v_call: TRBV7-6; clone_size: many; j_call: TRBJ2-2; cdr3_aa: CASSPQGGGNTGELFF; cdr3_nt: TGTGCCAGCAGCCCACAGGGGGGGGGAAACACCGGGGAGCTGTTTTTT
d_call: TRBD2; v_call: TRBV20-1; clone_size: many; j_call: TRBJ2-5; cdr3_aa: CSAKRPGGNQETQYF; cdr3_nt: TGCAGTGCCAAACGACCGGGGGGGAACCAAGAGACCCAGTACTTC
d_call: TRBD1; v_call: TRBV11-3; clone_size: many; j_call: TRBJ2-2; cdr3_aa: CASTTGTGYDRELFF; cdr3_nt: TGTGCCAGCACCACCGGGACAGGTTATGATCGGGAGCTGTTTTTT
d_call: NA; v_call: TRBV7-9; clone_size: few; j_call: TRBJ2-5; cdr3_aa: CASSLGTGQETQYF; cdr3_nt: TGTGCCAGCAGCTTAGGGACCGGCCAAGAGACCCAGTACTTC
d_call: NA; v_call: TRBV6-1; clone_size: NA; j_call: TRBJ2-5; cdr3_aa: CASSQSGEGDHRETQYF; cdr3_nt: TGTGCCAGCAGCCAATCCGGGGAGGGGGACCATAGGGAGACCCAGTACTTC
d_call: NA; v_call: TRBV5-8; clone_size: NA; j_call: TRBJ2-1; cdr3_aa: CASSHRDFNNEQFF; cdr3_nt: TGTGCCAGCAGTCACCGGGACTTTAACAATGAGCAGTTCTTC
d_call: NA; v_call: TRBV2; clone_size: few; j_call: TRBJ2-3; cdr3_aa: CASGGTDTQYF; cdr3_nt: TGTGCCAGCGGCGGGACAGATACGCAGTATTTT
d_call: TRBD1; v_call: TRBV10-3; clone_size: many; j_call: TRBJ1-2; cdr3_aa: CAISGLRTGQNYGYTF; cdr3_nt: TGTGCCATCAGTGGCTTACGGACAGGGCAAAACTATGGCTACACCTTC